Here is one TCR beta chain with its context. This sample is drawn from a study of PD-L1 blockade in urothelial cancer. On the study more broadly: Twenty-five of the 29 patients were men with bladder-origin urothelial cancer. Prior chemotherapy regimens per patient numbered 0 to 3. A median blood sample held about 140,000 T cells and around 80,000 unique TCRs.

Time point reported: pretreatment peripheral blood. Individual patients had between 1 and 8 samples, taken pretreatment and on-treatment. Per the germline V gene, CDR1 is MDHEN and CDR2 is SYDVKM. CDR3 length: 15 residues. V lost 3 bases and J 4 bases, leaving 10 bases between the germline ends. Sequenced by immunoSEQ multiplex PCR; TCRdb stores in-frame clones only, minus some. This sample has roughly 53,000 clones, with approximately 88% found just once. The origin of this receptor is a woman aged 55 to 70 with urothelial cancer. This sample comprised PBMCs, obtained around atezolizumab (anti-PD-L1) treatment. The chain couples TRBV28 to TRBJ2-6; D is unclear. The CDR3 coding sequence is TGTGCCAGCAGTTTGTTGCGGCAGGGGGCCAACGTCCTGACTTTC. This translates into CASSLLRQGANVLTF.